The 7 T cell receptor beta chains reported below all come from one sample, sequenced in a study of blood T cells in healthy people across ages. Primed by a sample-barcoded 5' primer and a J-beta primer mix, a second PCR proceeded for 7 to 11 cycles. TCRdb reanalysed the 5' RACE reads using MiXCR and keeps one entry per CDR3 protein. In the table there are 1.8 million or so distinct CDR3 sequences, roughly 43% of which are singletons. The sequenced material came from blood. Receptor source: a human donor in good health.

In its sample, this clonotype was seen a few times. The chain recombines TRBV15 with TRBJ2-5, with 10 bases lining up with TRBD2. The CDR3 has 18 amino acids. Germline V gives CDR1 LNHNV, CDR2 YYDKDF (reference sequence). The V segment lost 0 bases and the J segment 5 bases; nucleotides outside the gene matches: 12. CDR3 sequence: CATSRDPAGLAVRETQYF. The CDR3 coding sequence is TGTGCCACCAGCAGAGACCCCGCCGGACTAGCGGTCAGGGAGACCCAGTACTTC. The full variable domain, with the rest looked up from reference TRBV15 and TRBJ2-5, is DAMVIQNPRYQVTQFGKPVTLSCSQTLNHNVMYWYQQKSSQAPKLLFHYYDKDFNNEADTPDNFQSRRPNTSFCFLDIRSPGLGDTAMYLCATSRDPAGLAVRETQYFGPGTRLLVL.

This clonotype was found a few times. The chain has TRBV7-8 and TRBJ2-5, with D unresolved. Germline CDR1 is SGHVS and CDR2 is FQNEAQ. Trimming shortened V by 0 bases and J by 3 bases, and 14 bases separated the two germline ends. The CDR3 spans 16 residues. The DNA for the CDR3 is TGTGCCAGCAGCTTAGCACACAAACTAACGGAAGAGACCCAGTACTTC. This translates into CASSLAHKLTEETQYF.

The rearrangement uses TRBV20-1 and TRBJ2-5, with 7 bases that match TRBD2. Germline V gene lookup returns CDR1 DFQATT and CDR2 SNEGSKA (reference sequence). The CDR3 contains 13 residues. J gave up 3 bases and V 4 bases, and 5 bases lay outside the gene matches. DNA for the CDR3: TGCAGTGCTAATGATGGGGGGGAAGAGACCCAGTACTTC. Amino acids: CSANDGGEETQYF.

The V call is TRBV30, the J call TRBJ2-5, with D hard to call. The last part of the DNA fits TRBJ2-7 better; the J call may be wrong. The CDR3 loop spans 15 amino acids. Germline V lookup: CDR1 GTSNPN, CDR2 SVGIG (reference sequence). The CDR3: CAWDGPRANAYEQYF. CDR3 bases: TGTGCCTGGGATGGACCCCGGGCCAACGCCTACGAGCAGTACTTC.

Regarding this clonotype: The conserved final phenylalanine or tryptophan is absent from the CDR3, which likely points to a read error. V usage is TRBV7-2 and J usage is TRBJ1-2; a possible D gene is TRBD1 (6 bases). This CDR3 region has 15 residues. With 2 bases removed from V and 2 bases from J, the gap between germline ends came to 12 bases. Germline-derived CDR1 and CDR2 are SGHTA and FQGNSA. CDR3 DNA: TGTGCCAGCAGCTTACGCCGGACAGTCAACTATGGCTACACCTTA. As protein: CASSLRRTVNYGYTL.

The J gene is TRBJ2-1, the V gene TRBV28; D uncertain. CDR1 is MDHEN and CDR2 is SYDVKM in the germline V gene. Trimming took off 6 bases at V and 5 bases at J, with 11 bases between the two ends. The CDR3 extends over 13 amino acids. For the CDR3, the DNA is TGTGCCAGCAGCATTAGGTATGACAATGAGCAGTTCTTC. Translated, it gives CASSIRYDNEQFF.

This clonotype appeared a few times. At one boundary the junction diverges from the germline segment, which might be a read error. The chain couples TRBV10-3 to TRBJ1-4; TRBD1 might be the D (5 bases). CDR1 is ENHRY, CDR2 SYGVKD, per germline. The CDR3 loop spans 13 amino acids. The CDR3 here is CAINAGRDEKRFF. CDR3 nucleotide sequence: TGTGCCATCAATGCAGGGCGGGATGAAAAACGGTTTTTT.